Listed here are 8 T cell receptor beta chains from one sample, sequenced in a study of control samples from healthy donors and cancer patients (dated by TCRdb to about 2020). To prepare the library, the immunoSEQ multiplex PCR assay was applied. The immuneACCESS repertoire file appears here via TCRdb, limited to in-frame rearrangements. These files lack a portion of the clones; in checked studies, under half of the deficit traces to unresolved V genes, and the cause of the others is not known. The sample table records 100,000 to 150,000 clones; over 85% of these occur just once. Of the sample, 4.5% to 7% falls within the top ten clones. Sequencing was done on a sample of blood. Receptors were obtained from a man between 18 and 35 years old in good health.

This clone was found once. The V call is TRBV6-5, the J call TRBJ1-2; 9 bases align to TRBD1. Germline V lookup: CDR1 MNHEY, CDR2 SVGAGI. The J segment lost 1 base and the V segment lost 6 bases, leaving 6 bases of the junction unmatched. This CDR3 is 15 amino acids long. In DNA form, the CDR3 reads TGTGCCAGCAGGATGGACAGGGGACTTAACTATGGCTACACCTTC. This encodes CASRMDRGLNYGYTF.

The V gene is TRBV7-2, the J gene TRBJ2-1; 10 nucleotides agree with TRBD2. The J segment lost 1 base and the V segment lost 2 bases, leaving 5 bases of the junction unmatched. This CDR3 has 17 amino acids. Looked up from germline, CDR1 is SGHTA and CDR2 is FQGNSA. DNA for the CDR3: TGTGCCAGCAGCTTAAGAGGACTAGCGGTTTCCTACAATGAGCAGTTCTTC. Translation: CASSLRGLAVSYNEQFF. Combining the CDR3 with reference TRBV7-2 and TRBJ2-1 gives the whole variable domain GAGVSQSPSNKVTEKGKDVELRCDPISGHTALYWYRQSLGQGLEFLIYFQGNSAPDKSGLPSDRFSAERTGGSVSTLTIQRTQQEDSAVYLCASSLRGLAVSYNEQFFGPGTRLTVL.

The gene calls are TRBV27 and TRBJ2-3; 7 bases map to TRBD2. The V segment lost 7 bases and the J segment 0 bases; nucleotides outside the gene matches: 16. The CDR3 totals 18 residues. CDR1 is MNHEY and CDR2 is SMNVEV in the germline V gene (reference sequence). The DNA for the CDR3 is TGTGCCAGCATACCAGGTAGCGGGCCAAGTCCTAGCACAGATACGCAGTATTTT. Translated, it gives CASIPGSGPSPSTDTQYF.

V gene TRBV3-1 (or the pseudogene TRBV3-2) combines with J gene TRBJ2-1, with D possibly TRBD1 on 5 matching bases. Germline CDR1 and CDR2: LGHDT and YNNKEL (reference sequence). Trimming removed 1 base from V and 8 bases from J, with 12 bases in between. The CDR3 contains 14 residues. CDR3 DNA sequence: TGTGCCAGCAGCCAAGGCCAGGGCCGTGATGAGCAGTTCTTC. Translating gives CASSQGQGRDEQFF.

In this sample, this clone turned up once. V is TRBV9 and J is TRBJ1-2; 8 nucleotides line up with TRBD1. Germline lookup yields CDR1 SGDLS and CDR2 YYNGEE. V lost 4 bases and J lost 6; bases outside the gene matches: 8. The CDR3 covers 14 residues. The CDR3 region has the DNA TGTGCCAGCAGCTCGACCGGGACAGGAGATGGCTACACCTTC. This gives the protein CASSSTGTGDGYTF.

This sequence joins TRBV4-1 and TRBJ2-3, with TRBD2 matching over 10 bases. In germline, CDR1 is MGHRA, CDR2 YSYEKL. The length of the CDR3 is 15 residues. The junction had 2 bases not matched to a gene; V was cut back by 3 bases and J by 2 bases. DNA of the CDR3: TGCGCCAGCAGCCAGCTAGCGGGGGTCACAGATACGCAGTATTTT. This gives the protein CASSQLAGVTDTQYF.

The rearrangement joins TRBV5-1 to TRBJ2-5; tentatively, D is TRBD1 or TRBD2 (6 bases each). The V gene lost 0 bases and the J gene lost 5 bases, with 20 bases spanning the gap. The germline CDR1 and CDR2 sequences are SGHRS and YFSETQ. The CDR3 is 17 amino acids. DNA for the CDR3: TGCGCCAGCAGCTTGGCCGGATCCGGGGGCGCGGGGGAGACCCAGTACTTC. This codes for CASSLAGSGGAGETQYF.

CDR3 sequence reads: CASSLLAGAQYF. The CDR3 bases are TGTGCCAGCAGTTTACTCGCTGGTGCCCAGTACTTC. The rearrangement links TRBV12-3 or TRBV12-4 to TRBJ2-5; no firm D call. V was shortened by 2 bases and J by 9 bases, with 10 bases between the two germline ends. This CDR3 is built from 12 residues.